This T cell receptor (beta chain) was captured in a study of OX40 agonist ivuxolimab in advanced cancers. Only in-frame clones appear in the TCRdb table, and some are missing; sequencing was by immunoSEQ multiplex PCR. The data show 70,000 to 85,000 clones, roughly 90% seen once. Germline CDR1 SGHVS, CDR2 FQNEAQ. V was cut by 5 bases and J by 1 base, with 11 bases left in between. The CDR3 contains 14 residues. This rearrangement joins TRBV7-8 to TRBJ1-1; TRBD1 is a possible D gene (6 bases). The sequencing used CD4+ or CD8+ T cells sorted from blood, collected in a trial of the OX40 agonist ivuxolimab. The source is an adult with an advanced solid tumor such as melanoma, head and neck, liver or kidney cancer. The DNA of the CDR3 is TGTGCCAGCAGCCCACAACAGGGGAACACTGAAGCTTTCTTT. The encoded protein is CASSPQQGNTEAFF.